This entry concerns a single T cell receptor beta chain. The antigen remains unidentified. V lost 6 bases to trimming and J lost 0 bases, with 13 bases between them. Germline values: CDR1 SQVTM, CDR2 ANQGSEA. The CDR3 has 14 amino acids. It was with a sample-barcoded 5' primer and a J-beta primer mix that a second PCR of about 6 to 12 cycles was run. TCRdb itself ran the 5' RACE reads through MiXCR, one entry per CDR3 protein. The sample holds approximately 600,000 distinct CDR3 sequences; under 65% are singletons and the top ten take 30% to 45%. The data derive from a study of blood T cells in healthy people across ages. Broader study findings: Per million T cells, TCR beta diversity dropped roughly linearly as age increased.

The amount of total RNA extracted per sample was at least 5.5 micrograms. The sequence was collected from a man between 60 and 75 years old in good health. This chain links TRBV29-1 with TRBJ2-3; D possibly corresponds to TRBD2 (6 bases). The sequenced sample consisted of blood. The CDR3 protein is CSVLGGTSTDTQYF. CDR3 sequence (DNA): TGCAGCGTATTGGGCGGGACTAGCACAGATACGCAGTATTTT.